This TCR beta chain emerged from a study of blood T cells in healthy people across ages. Study-level points and caveats: Higher diversity and more naive CD4+ cells were features of long-lived donors, compared to aged donors. PBMCs went unsorted, and a conclusive naive versus antigen-experienced comparison was therefore prevented. Total diversity from one million sequenced T cells was likely underestimated.

The germline gives CDR1 LGHNA, CDR2 YNFKEQ. The CDR3 is 16 residues long. V dropped 4 bases and J dropped 11; count of bases not matched to a gene: 17. The authors ran a second PCR of about 7 to 11 cycles using a sample-barcoded 5' primer and a J-beta primer mix. Each of the cDNA molecules was tagged by a template-switch adaptor with 12 random nucleotides. TCRdb used MiXCR to reprocess the 5' RACE reads, holding one entry per CDR3 protein. The sample gives 650,000 to 1,000,000 distinct CDR3 sequences, about half of which show up once; about a sixth is in the top ten. This clonotype came up a few times. The antigen is undetermined.

The TCR originated in a man older than 75 in good health. The material sequenced was blood. J is TRBJ2-5 and V is TRBV4-2; 9 nucleotides line up with TRBD1. The CDR3 region is CASSPTTDRGRAQQYF. CDR3 bases: TGTGCCAGCAGCCCAACTACGGACAGGGGTCGAGCTCAGCAGTACTTC.